This T cell receptor beta chain was obtained from a study of blood T cell repertoires in COVID-19. In the study overall: The analysed material was cDNA or gDNA that came from T cells, B-cell-depleted T cells, or PBMCs.

The CDR3 runs 13 residues. Trimming left V 1 base short and J 6 bases short, with 9 bases between. Looked up from germline, CDR1 is LNHDA and CDR2 is SQIVND (reference sequence). Repertoires were generated with immunoSEQ multiplex PCR, while TCRdb's copy carries only in-frame clones and drops some. The table includes more than 85,000 clones, over 70% detected once. Material for sequencing was peripheral blood. This chain links TRBV19 with TRBJ1-2; tentative D call: TRBD1 (5 bases). This receptor was obtained from a man between 60 and 75 years old with acute or convalescent COVID-19. The DNA for the CDR3 is TGTGCCAGTAGTATAGCAGGGAGGCATGGCTACACCTTC. Translated: CASSIAGRHGYTF.